Listed below are T cell receptor beta chains from one sample, sequenced in a study of identical twins. TCRdb re-analysed the 5' RACE reads in MiXCR, keeping a single row per CDR3 protein. The table has under 350,000 distinct CDR3 sequences, roughly 9.7% seen once. These sequences were also reported in another study, on yellow fever vaccine responses in identical twins.

Sequencing used CD8+ T cells sorted from blood. The receptors were gathered from a woman between 18 and 29 years old in good health. Both conserved end residues are part of each CDR3. The D gene is left open where the match is weak. Size is omitted from some rows. Given values are once, few, many or a class for expanded clones.

TRBV20-1	-	-	TRBJ2-7	CPDRRDPGSEQYF	TGCCCCGACCGGCGGGACCCCGGTAGCGAGCAGTACTTC
TRBV19	TRBD2	-	TRBJ2-1	CASRTLADGYNEQFF	TGTGCCAGTAGGACACTAGCGGACGGTTACAATGAGCAGTTCTTC
TRBV20-1	-	many	TRBJ2-1	CSATKLGNEQFF	TGCAGTGCTACTAAACTCGGGAATGAGCAGTTCTTC
TRBV15	-	many	TRBJ1-2	CATSRGETGTNYGYTF	TGTGCCACCAGCAGAGGAGAAACCGGGACAAACTATGGCTACACCTTC
TRBV28	-	many	TRBJ2-1	CASSLHPSESSYNEQFF	TGTGCCAGCAGTTTACATCCGTCCGAAAGCTCCTACAATGAGCAGTTCTTC
TRBV7-8	TRBD2	few	TRBJ2-1	CASSAGLAGKDEQFF	TGTGCCAGCAGCGCCGGACTAGCGGGAAAGGATGAGCAGTTCTTC
TRBV11-2	TRBD2	few	TRBJ2-1	CASSFLAGDSGEQFF	TGTGCCAGCAGCTTCTTAGCGGGGGACTCAGGAGAGCAGTTCTTC
TRBV2	-	many	TRBJ1-1	CASRDLAAEAFF	TGTGCCAGCAGGGACCTAGCCGCTGAAGCTTTCTTT
TRBV3-1	-	few	TRBJ2-7	CASSQDEVGESYEQYF	TGTGCCAGCAGCCAAGACGAGGTGGGGGAGTCCTACGAGCAGTACTTC
TRBV4-1	-	many	TRBJ2-1	CASSQERNEGSSYNEQFF	TGCGCCAGCAGCCAGGAAAGGAACGAAGGGAGCTCCTACAATGAGCAGTTCTTC
TRBV11-2	TRBD2	-	TRBJ2-1	CASSLVGTSSFNEQFF	TGTGCCAGCAGCTTAGTGGGGACTAGTTCATTCAATGAGCAGTTCTTC
TRBV12-3/TRBV12-4	-	many	TRBJ1-4	CASSLGDEKLFF	TGTGCCAGCAGTTTGGGGGATGAAAAACTGTTTTTT
TRBV29-1	-	many	TRBJ2-1	CSVDDPYGPDEPKQFF	TGCAGCGTTGACGACCCCTATGGGCCAGATGAACCAAAGCAGTTCTTC
TRBV5-1	-	many	TRBJ2-5	CASSPLGLSETQYF	TGCGCCAGCAGCCCACTCGGACTCTCCGAGACCCAGTACTTC
TRBV5-6	TRBD1	-	TRBJ1-5	CASSIAGGSRQPQHF	TGTGCCAGCAGCATAGCAGGGGGATCGAGACAGCCCCAGCATTTT
TRBV10-2	-	many	TRBJ2-5	CARRDTHQETQYF	TGCGCCAGACGGGACACTCACCAAGAGACCCAGTACTTC
TRBV14	-	many	TRBJ2-3	CASSQDVANWRDTQYF	TGTGCCAGCAGCCAAGATGTGGCGAACTGGCGAGATACGCAGTATTTT
TRBV7-9	TRBD2	few	TRBJ2-1	CASSSLTSGGYNEQFF	TGTGCCAGCAGCTCGCTTACTAGCGGGGGATACAATGAGCAGTTCTTC
TRBV27	-	few	TRBJ2-1	CASSSLLGYNEQFF	TGTGCCAGCAGTTCCTTACTGGGCTACAATGAGCAGTTCTTC
TRBV7-8	TRBD1	many	TRBJ1-1	CASSLAVMGQEAFF	TGTGCCAGCAGCTTAGCGGTTATGGGACAGGAAGCTTTCTTT
TRBV7-8	-	many	TRBJ2-1	CASSFLVGGNEQFF	TGTGCCAGCAGCTTCCTCGTAGGGGGTAATGAGCAGTTCTTC
TRBV5-6	-	once	TRBJ2-4	CASSRGPPPLNIQYF	TGTGCCAGCAGCAGGGGTCCACCGCCCCTAAACATTCAGTACTTC
TRBV29-1	TRBD2	-	TRBJ2-7	CSVTSGAWEQYF	TGCAGCGTAACTAGCGGGGCCTGGGAGCAGTACTTC
TRBV5-1	-	many	TRBJ2-3	CASSEGISTDTQYF	TGCGCCAGCAGCGAGGGGATTAGCACAGATACGCAGTATTTT
TRBV20-1	-	few	TRBJ2-7	CSARQGRGASYEQYF	TGCAGTGCTAGACAAGGAAGAGGGGCCTCCTACGAGCAGTACTTC
TRBV3-1	-	-	TRBJ2-1	CASSQDAPPPADEQFF	TGTGCCAGCAGCCAAGACGCCCCCCCCCCAGCAGACGAGCAGTTCTTC
TRBV3-1	TRBD2	-	TRBJ2-3	CASSQDSTGGVADTQYF	TGTGCCAGCAGCCAAGATAGTACGGGGGGGGTCGCAGATACGCAGTATTTT
TRBV7-9	TRBD1	many	TRBJ1-2	CASSDGTALYGYTF	TGTGCCAGCAGCGACGGGACAGCCCTCTATGGCTACACCTTC
TRBV7-6	-	few	TRBJ2-1	CASSSMDFAVNEQFF	TGTGCCAGCAGCTCAATGGACTTCGCGGTCAATGAGCAGTTCTTC
TRBV7-3	TRBD1	-	TRBJ2-3	CASSLVGRATGGTDTQYF	TGTGCCAGCAGCTTAGTTGGCCGGGCCACAGGGGGCACAGATACGCAGTATTTT
TRBV4-3	-	many	TRBJ2-7	CASSQGLGESYEQYF	TGCGCCAGCAGCCAAGGTCTGGGGGAGAGCTACGAGCAGTACTTC
TRBV20-1	-	many	TRBJ2-7	CSARDLSIGEYEQYF	TGCAGTGCTAGAGATTTGAGCATAGGAGAATACGAGCAGTACTTC
TRBV7-8	TRBD2	-	TRBJ2-7	CASSLGGGGSSHEQYF	TGTGCCAGCAGCTTAGGGGGGGGTGGAAGCTCCCACGAGCAGTACTTC
TRBV20-1	-	many	TRBJ1-5	CSARDFGRENQPQHF	TGCAGTGCTAGAGATTTTGGCAGGGAGAATCAGCCCCAGCATTTT
TRBV2	TRBD2	-	TRBJ2-1	CASSETAGGNRYNEQFF	TGTGCCAGCAGTGAAACGGCGGGGGGAAACCGCTACAATGAGCAGTTCTTC
TRBV6-5	-	-	TRBJ1-2	CASSFSDLNYGYTF	TGTGCCAGCAGTTTCTCTGACTTAAACTATGGCTACACCTTC
TRBV2	-	many	TRBJ1-1	CASFGGLGAFF	TGTGCCAGCTTTGGGGGACTGGGAGCTTTCTTT
TRBV12-3/TRBV12-4	TRBD2	few	TRBJ2-7	CASSLASGLGGSYEQYF	TGTGCCAGCAGTTTAGCATCGGGACTAGGAGGTTCCTACGAGCAGTACTTC
TRBV12-3/TRBV12-4	TRBD2	few	TRBJ2-7	CASSPLAGGLEQYF	TGTGCCAGCAGCCCCTTGGCGGGAGGGCTCGAGCAGTACTTC
TRBV4-1	TRBD1	-	TRBJ2-1	CASSHPPTGGNEQFF	TGCGCCAGCAGCCATCCCCCGACAGGGGGCAATGAGCAGTTCTTC
TRBV3-1	TRBD1	once	TRBJ2-7	CASSQGQVEQYF	TGTGCCAGCAGCCAGGGACAGGTCGAGCAGTACTTC
TRBV11-2	-	many	TRBJ2-7	CASRYVGDYEQYF	TGTGCCAGCAGATACGTCGGGGACTACGAGCAGTACTTC
TRBV19	-	-	TRBJ2-4	CASTPVNGENIQYF	TGTGCCAGTACCCCGGTTAACGGTGAAAACATTCAGTACTTC
TRBV28	-	many	TRBJ2-2	CASSPMISLNTGELFF	TGTGCCAGCAGCCCCATGATTAGCCTTAACACCGGGGAGCTGTTTTTT
TRBV6-2/TRBV6-3	TRBD1	-	TRBJ2-7	CASVKGTGVYEQYF	TGTGCCAGCGTCAAAGGGACAGGGGTCTACGAGCAGTACTTC
TRBV2	-	many	TRBJ2-7	CASSEGTGFYEQYF	TGTGCCAGCAGTGAAGGAACAGGGTTCTACGAGCAGTACTTC
TRBV7-2	-	many	TRBJ2-7	CASSLYLGGDNPYEQYF	TGTGCCAGCAGCTTATACTTGGGCGGGGACAATCCCTACGAGCAGTACTTC
TRBV20-1	-	-	TRBJ2-5	CSARDIGTQYF	TGCAGTGCTAGAGATATCGGGACCCAGTACTTC
TRBV4-1	TRBD1	-	TRBJ2-7	CASSQGQGASYEQYF	TGCGCCAGCAGCCAGGGACAGGGGGCGTCGTACGAGCAGTACTTC
TRBV14	TRBD1	few	TRBJ2-1	CASSQAGGGDEQFF	TGTGCCAGCAGCCAGGCAGGGGGCGGCGATGAGCAGTTCTTC
TRBV7-8	-	-	TRBJ2-1	CASSFSRGAHEQFF	TGTGCCAGCAGCTTTTCCCGGGGGGCCCATGAGCAGTTCTTC
TRBV7-7	TRBD2	many	TRBJ2-3	CASSPGLANTDTQYF	TGTGCTAGCAGCCCCGGACTAGCGAACACAGATACGCAGTATTTT
TRBV27	-	few	TRBJ1-2	CASSSFGEVYGYTF	TGTGCCAGCAGTTCCTTTGGGGAGGTCTATGGCTACACCTTC
TRBV3-1	-	-	TRBJ2-1	CACSKAVPRNPNNEQFF	TGTGCCTGCTCCAAGGCGGTCCCAAGGAACCCCAACAATGAGCAGTTCTTC